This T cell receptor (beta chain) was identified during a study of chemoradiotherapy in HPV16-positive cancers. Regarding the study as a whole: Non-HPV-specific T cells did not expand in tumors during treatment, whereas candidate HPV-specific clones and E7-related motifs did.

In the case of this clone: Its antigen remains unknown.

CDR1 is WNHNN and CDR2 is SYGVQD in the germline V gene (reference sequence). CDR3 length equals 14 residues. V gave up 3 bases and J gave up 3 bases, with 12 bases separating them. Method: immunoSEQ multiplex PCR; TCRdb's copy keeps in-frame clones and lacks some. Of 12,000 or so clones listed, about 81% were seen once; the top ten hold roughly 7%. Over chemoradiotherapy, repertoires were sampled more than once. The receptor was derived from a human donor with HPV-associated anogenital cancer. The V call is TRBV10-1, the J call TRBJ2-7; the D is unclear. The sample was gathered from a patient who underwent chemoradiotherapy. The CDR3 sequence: CASSDQTSIYEQYF. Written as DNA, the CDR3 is TGCGCCAGCAGTGATCAGACATCGATCTACGAGCAGTACTTC.